This is a list of T cell receptor beta chains from one sample in a study of blood T cell repertoires in COVID-19. This table comes from immunoSEQ multiplex PCR, and its TCRdb copy is limited to in-frame clones, with some not included. The sample comprises roughly 190,000 clones, 94% of which are singletons, and 0.6% to 0.9% rests with the top ten. The sample comprised peripheral blood. Receptors originate from a young man with COVID-19, enrolled during active disease. CDR3s leave out the opening cysteine and the closing phenylalanine or tryptophan.

V gene: TRBV6-5; CDR3 protein: ASQLQDYNSPLH
V gene: TRBV6-5; CDR3 protein: ASKRDTSSYEQY
V gene: TRBV11-2; CDR3 protein: ASSSDRVAGYT
V gene: TRBV6-1; CDR3 protein: ASSESRQGASPLH
V gene: TRBV10-3; CDR3 protein: AISDRSPTLTF
V gene: TRBV11-2; CDR3 protein: ASSTPGGSPLH
V gene: TRBV7-9; CDR3 protein: ASSQGNNSPLH
V gene: TRBV11-2; CDR3 protein: ASSLSPRRHEQY
V gene: TRBV4-1; CDR3 protein: ASSQDGGGSNQPQH
V gene: TRBV19; CDR3 protein: ASSIDQPGPSNYGYT
V gene: TRBV30; CDR3 protein: AWSARTGGSNQPQH
V gene: TRBV2; CDR3 protein: ASKLAQNTDTQY
V gene: TRBV7-7; CDR3 protein: ASSLTGNTGELF
V gene: TRBV5-1; CDR3 protein: ASSLAAGTGNEQY
V gene: TRBV19; CDR3 protein: ASRGTGGTYEQY
V gene: TRBV19; CDR3 protein: ASSRTGDQPQH
V gene: TRBV18; CDR3 protein: ASQDRSTDTQY
V gene: TRBV10-2; CDR3 protein: ASSPEAGAEKLF
V gene: TRBV5-6; CDR3 protein: ASSGTVGELF
V gene: TRBV7-9; CDR3 protein: ASSLDEDQPQH
V gene: TRBV7-9; CDR3 protein: ASSSLRGGDGYT
V gene: TRBV7-9; CDR3 protein: ASSSGTANTGELF
V gene: TRBV5-5; CDR3 protein: ASSLADRGETQY
V gene: TRBV2; CDR3 protein: ASSESGTSEETQY
V gene: TRBV2; CDR3 protein: ASSEMDRGTEAF
V gene: TRBV6-5; CDR3 protein: ATADNYEQY
V gene: TRBV3-1/TRBV3-2; CDR3 protein: ASSHQGSGNQPQH
V gene: TRBV4-1; CDR3 protein: ASSLRTRGGGNYEQY
V gene: TRBV11-2; CDR3 protein: ASSYHHGTASEQY
V gene: TRBV6-2/TRBV6-3; CDR3 protein: ASSYGVAGGTDTQY
V gene: TRBV7-6; CDR3 protein: ASSSPGQFEQY
V gene: TRBV5-1; CDR3 protein: ASSPPGHRQETQY
V gene: TRBV6-2/TRBV6-3; CDR3 protein: ASSSFDEQY
V gene: TRBV10-3; CDR3 protein: AIQSRDRGGTEAF
V gene: TRBV19; CDR3 protein: ASSAGTGVGETQY
V gene: TRBV5-1; CDR3 protein: ASSLDTANTEAF
V gene: TRBV6-5; CDR3 protein: ASSYPPGAQY
V gene: TRBV5-1; CDR3 protein: ASSLSDNYGYT
V gene: TRBV5-1; CDR3 protein: ASSTLENTEAF
V gene: TRBV3-1/TRBV3-2; CDR3 protein: ASSQDWWGQEQF
V gene: TRBV2; CDR3 protein: ASNQGTYNEQF
V gene: TRBV5-1; CDR3 protein: ASNSYKRTVGNTIY
V gene: TRBV27; CDR3 protein: ASSQTTGDQETQY
V gene: TRBV2; CDR3 protein: ASATRVAGASYEQY
V gene: TRBV28; CDR3 protein: ASIPGGRSLNEQY
V gene: TRBV10-2; CDR3 protein: ASSLRGDPPLH
V gene: TRBV27; CDR3 protein: ASSLGGSSYNEQF
V gene: TRBV18; CDR3 protein: ASSPTQEQIPNYGYT
V gene: TRBV19; CDR3 protein: ASSTSVQGAIANTEAF
V gene: TRBV5-5; CDR3 protein: ASAQQGGDYGYT
V gene: TRBV29-1; CDR3 protein: SVEFPDRASYEQY
V gene: TRBV4-2; CDR3 protein: ASSQERGGLAGTQY
V gene: TRBV3-1/TRBV3-2; CDR3 protein: ASSRGLESTDTQY
V gene: TRBV6-6; CDR3 protein: ASSPRAGEGYT
V gene: TRBV2; CDR3 protein: ASTEDRIAKNIQY
V gene: TRBV27; CDR3 protein: ANCDYEQY
V gene: TRBV19; CDR3 protein: ASSIGTGNGEQY
V gene: TRBV12-3/TRBV12-4; CDR3 protein: ASSLVGVGYT
V gene: TRBV27; CDR3 protein: ASSSGRNNSPLH